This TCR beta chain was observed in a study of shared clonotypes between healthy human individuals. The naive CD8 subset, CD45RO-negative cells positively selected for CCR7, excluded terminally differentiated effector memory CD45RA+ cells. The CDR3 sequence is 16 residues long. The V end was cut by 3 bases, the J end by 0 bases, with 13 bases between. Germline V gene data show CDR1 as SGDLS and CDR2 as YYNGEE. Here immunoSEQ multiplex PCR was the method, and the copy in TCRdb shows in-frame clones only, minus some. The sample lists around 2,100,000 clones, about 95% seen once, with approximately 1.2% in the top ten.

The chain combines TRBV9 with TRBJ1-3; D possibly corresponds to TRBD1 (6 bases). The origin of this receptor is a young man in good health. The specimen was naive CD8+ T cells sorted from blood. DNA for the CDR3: TGTGCCAGCAGCGCACCGACAGGACCCTCTGGAAACACCATATATTTT. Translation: CASSAPTGPSGNTIYF.